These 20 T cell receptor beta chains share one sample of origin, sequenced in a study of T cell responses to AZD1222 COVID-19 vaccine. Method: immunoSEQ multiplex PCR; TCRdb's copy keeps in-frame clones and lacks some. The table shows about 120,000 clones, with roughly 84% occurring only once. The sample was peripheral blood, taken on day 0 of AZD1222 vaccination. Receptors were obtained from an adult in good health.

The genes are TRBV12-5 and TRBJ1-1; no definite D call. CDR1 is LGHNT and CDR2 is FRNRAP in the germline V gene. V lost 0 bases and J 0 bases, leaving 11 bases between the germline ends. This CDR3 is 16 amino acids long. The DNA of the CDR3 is TGTGCTAGTGGTTTGGTACGCGTCAGCATGAACACTGAAGCTTTCTTT. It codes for CASGLVRVSMNTEAFF.

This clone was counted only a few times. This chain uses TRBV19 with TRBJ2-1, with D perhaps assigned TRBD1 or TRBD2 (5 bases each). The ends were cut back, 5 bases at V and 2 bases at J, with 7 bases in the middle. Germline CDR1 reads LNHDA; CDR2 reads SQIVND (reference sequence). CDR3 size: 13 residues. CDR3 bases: TGTGCCAGTAGTTGGGGGACCTACAATGAGCAGTTCTTC. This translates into CASSWGTYNEQFF.

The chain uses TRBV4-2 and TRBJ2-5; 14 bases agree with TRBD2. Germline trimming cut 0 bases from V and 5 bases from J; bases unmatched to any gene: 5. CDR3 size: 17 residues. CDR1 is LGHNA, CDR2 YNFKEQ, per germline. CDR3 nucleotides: TGTGCCAGCAGCCAAGATGGGACTAGCGGGGGAGGGGAGACCCAGTACTTC. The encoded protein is CASSQDGTSGGGETQYF.

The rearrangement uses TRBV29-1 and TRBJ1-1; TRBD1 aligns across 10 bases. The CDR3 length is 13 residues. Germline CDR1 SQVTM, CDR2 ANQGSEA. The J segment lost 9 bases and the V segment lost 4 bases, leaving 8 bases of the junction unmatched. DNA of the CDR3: TGCAGCGTTGGACAGGGGGCACGTTTCCAAGCTTTCTTT. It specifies CSVGQGARFQAFF. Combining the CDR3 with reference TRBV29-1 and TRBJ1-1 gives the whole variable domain SAVISQKPSRDICQRGTSLTIQCQVDSQVTMMFWYRQQPGQSLTLIATANQGSEATYESGFVIDKFPISRPNLTFSTLTVSNMSPEDSSIYLCSVGQGARFQAFFGQGTRLTVV.

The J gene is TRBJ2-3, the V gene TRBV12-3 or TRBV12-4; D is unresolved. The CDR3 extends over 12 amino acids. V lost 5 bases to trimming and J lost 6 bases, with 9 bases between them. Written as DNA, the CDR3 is TGTGCCAGCAGTATCCTCAGGGATACGCAGTATTTT. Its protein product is CASSILRDTQYF.

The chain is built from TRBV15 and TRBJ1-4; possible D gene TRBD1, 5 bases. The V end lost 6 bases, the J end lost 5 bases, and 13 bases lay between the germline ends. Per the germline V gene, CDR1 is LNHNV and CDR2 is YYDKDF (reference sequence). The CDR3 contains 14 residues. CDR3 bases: TGTGCCACCAGTCACAGAGGGGTGAATGAAAAACTGTTTTTT. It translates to CATSHRGVNEKLFF.

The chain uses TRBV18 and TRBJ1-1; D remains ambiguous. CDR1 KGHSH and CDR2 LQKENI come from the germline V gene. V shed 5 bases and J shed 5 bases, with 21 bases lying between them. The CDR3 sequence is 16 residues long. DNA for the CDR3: TGTGCCAGCTCATTCGCAAACCTCCGGGATGGGACTGAAGCTTTCTTT. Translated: CASSFANLRDGTEAFF.

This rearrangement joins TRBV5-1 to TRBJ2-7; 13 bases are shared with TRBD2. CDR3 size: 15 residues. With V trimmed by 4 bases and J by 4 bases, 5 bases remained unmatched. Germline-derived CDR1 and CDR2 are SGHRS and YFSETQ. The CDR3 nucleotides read TGCGCCAGCAGCGAGGGACTAGCGGGGACGTACGAGCAGTACTTC. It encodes CASSEGLAGTYEQYF.

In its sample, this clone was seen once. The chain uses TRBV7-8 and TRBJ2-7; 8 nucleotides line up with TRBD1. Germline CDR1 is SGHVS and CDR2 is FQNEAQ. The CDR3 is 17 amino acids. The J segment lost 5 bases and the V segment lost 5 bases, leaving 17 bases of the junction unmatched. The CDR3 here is CASSRPRGSGGVDEQYF. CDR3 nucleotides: TGTGCCAGCAGCAGACCCCGTGGATCAGGGGGCGTCGACGAGCAGTACTTC.

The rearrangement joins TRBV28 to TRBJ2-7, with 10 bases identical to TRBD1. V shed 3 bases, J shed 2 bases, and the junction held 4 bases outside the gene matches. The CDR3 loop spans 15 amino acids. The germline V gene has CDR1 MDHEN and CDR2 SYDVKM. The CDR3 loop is CASSLTGGLTYEQYF. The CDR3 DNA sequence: TGTGCCAGCAGTTTGACAGGGGGCTTAACCTACGAGCAGTACTTC. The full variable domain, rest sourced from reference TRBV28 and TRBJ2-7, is DVKVTQSSRYLVKRTGEKVFLECVQDMDHENMFWYRQDPGLGLRLIYFSYDVKMKEKGDIPEGYSVSREKKERFSLILESASTNQTSMYLCASSLTGGLTYEQYFGPGTRLTVT.

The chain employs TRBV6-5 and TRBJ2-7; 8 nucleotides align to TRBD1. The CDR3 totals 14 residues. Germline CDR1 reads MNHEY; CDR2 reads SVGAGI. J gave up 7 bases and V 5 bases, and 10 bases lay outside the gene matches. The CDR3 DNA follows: TGTGCCAGCAGTCCAGGGACAGGCCCTCGGGAGCAGTACTTC. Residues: CASSPGTGPREQYF.

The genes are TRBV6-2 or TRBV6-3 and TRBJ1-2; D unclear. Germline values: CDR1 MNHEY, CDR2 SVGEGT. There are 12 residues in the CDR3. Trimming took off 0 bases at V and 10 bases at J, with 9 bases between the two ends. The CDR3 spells CASSYSVRDYTF. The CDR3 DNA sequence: TGTGCCAGCAGTTACTCGGTTCGAGACTACACCTTC.

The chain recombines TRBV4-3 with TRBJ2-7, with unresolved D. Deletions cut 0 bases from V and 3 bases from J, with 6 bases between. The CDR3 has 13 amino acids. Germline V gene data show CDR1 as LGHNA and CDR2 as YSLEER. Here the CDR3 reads CASSQDRFYEQYF. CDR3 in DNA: TGCGCCAGCAGCCAAGATAGGTTCTACGAGCAGTACTTC.

The CDR3 coding sequence is TGCGCCAGCAGCCAAGCCGGGGGGAGCACCGGGGAGCTGTTTTTT. It encodes CASSQAGGSTGELFF. The chain couples TRBV4-1 to TRBJ2-2; 7 bases fit TRBD2. The CDR3 sequence is 15 residues long. In germline, CDR1 is MGHRA, CDR2 YSYEKL. V shed 1 base, J shed 4 bases, and the junction held 3 bases outside the gene matches.

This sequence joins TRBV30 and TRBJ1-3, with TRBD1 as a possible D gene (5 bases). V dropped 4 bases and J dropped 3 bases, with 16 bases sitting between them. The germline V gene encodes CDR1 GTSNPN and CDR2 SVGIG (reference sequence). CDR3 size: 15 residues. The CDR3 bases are TGTGCCTGGAACCGAAAGGAGGGGTATGGAAACACCATATATTTT. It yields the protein CAWNRKEGYGNTIYF.

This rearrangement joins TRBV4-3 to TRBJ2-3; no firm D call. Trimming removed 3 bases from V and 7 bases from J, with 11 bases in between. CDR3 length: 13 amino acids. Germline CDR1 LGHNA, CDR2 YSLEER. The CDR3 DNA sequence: TGCGCCAGCAGCCAGGACCTATCATATACGCAGTATTTT. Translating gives CASSQDLSYTQYF.

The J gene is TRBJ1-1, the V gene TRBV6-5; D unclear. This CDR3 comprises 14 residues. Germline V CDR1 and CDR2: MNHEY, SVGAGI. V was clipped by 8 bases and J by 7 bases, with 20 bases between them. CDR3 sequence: CASFDSGNYREAFF. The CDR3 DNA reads TGTGCCAGCTTCGATTCCGGGAACTACCGTGAAGCTTTCTTT.

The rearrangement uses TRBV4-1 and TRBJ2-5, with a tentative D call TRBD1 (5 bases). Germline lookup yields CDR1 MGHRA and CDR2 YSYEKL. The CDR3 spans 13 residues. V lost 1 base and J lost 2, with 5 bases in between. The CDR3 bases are TGCGCCAGCAGCCAAGGACAGCAAGAGACCCAGTACTTC. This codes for CASSQGQQETQYF.

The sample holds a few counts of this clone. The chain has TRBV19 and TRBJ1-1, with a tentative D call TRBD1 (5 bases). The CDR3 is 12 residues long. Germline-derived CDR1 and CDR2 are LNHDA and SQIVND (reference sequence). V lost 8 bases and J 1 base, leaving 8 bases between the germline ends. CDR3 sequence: CASDQGNTEAFF. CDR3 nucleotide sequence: TGTGCCAGTGATCAGGGGAACACTGAAGCTTTCTTT. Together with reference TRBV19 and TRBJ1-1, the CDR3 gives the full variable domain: DGGITQSPKYLFRKEGQNVTLSCEQNLNHDAMYWYRQDPGQGLRLIYYSQIVNDFQKGDIAEGYSVSREKKESFPLTVTSAQKNPTAFYLCASDQGNTEAFFGQGTRLTVV.

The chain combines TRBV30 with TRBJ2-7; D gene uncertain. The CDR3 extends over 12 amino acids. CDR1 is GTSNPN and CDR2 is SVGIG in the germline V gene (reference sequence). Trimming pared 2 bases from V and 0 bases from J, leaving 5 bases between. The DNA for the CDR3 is TGTGCCTGGAGTACAGCCTCCTACGAGCAGTACTTC. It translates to CAWSTASYEQYF.